This record covers a single T cell receptor (beta chain). This sample is drawn from a study of blood T cell repertoires in COVID-19. The table came from immunoSEQ multiplex PCR; TCRdb's copy has only in-frame clones and leaves some out. The sample holds some 250,000 clones, 80% to 85% seen once. CDR3 length equals 15 residues. Germline V gene sequence: CDR1 MDHEN, CDR2 SYDVKM. V gave up 10 bases and J gave up 7 bases, with 23 bases separating them. The sample taken for sequencing was peripheral blood. The TCR originated in a woman aged 55-75 years with active or convalescent COVID-19. The genes are TRBV28 and TRBJ2-1; possible D gene TRBD2, 6 bases. The CDR3 sequence: CATRPPGGLRNEQFF. CDR3 in DNA: TGTGCCACCCGCCCGCCCGGGGGTTTAAGGAATGAGCAGTTCTTC.